Shown below are 3 T cell receptor beta chains from a single sample sequenced in a study of T cell responses to AZD1222 COVID-19 vaccine. The protocol was immunoSEQ multiplex PCR, while the TCRdb copy is restricted to in-frame clones and leaves out a portion. The data show about 180,000 clones, 88% seen once. The sequences come from peripheral blood, collected 28 days after the second AZD1222 dose. The receptor set was obtained from an adult who received the AZD1222 COVID-19 vaccine.

The chain couples TRBV6-4 to TRBJ2-3, with a possible D match to TRBD2 (6 bases). Germline assignment: CDR1 MRHNA and CDR2 SNTAGT. This CDR3 is 20 amino acids long. V shed 3 bases and J shed 2 bases, with 27 bases lying between them. As DNA, the CDR3 is TGTGCCAGCAGTGAATGGACGGAGGGATGGTGGGGGGACGTCACAGATACGCAGTATTTT. As protein: CASSEWTEGWWGDVTDTQYF.

The chain carries TRBV5-4 and TRBJ2-3; 7 bases match TRBD2. The CDR3 sequence is 16 residues long. Per germline, CDR1 SGHNT and CDR2 YYREEE (reference sequence). With 2 bases clipped from V and 6 bases from J, the junction kept 12 bases outside the gene matches. CDR3 in DNA: TGTGCCAGCAGCTTCCGCGGGAGCGGGATAGCGGATACGCAGTATTTT. Its protein is CASSFRGSGIADTQYF.

This chain links TRBV28 with TRBJ2-2, with D maybe TRBD2 (5 bases). Germline-derived CDR1 and CDR2 are MDHEN and SYDVKM. This CDR3 region has 17 residues. V lost 4 bases and J lost 7, with 22 bases in between. The CDR3 loop is CASSSPQRAAPYGELFF. As DNA, the CDR3 is TGTGCCAGCAGTTCCCCCCAGAGGGCCGCGCCCTACGGGGAGCTGTTTTTT.